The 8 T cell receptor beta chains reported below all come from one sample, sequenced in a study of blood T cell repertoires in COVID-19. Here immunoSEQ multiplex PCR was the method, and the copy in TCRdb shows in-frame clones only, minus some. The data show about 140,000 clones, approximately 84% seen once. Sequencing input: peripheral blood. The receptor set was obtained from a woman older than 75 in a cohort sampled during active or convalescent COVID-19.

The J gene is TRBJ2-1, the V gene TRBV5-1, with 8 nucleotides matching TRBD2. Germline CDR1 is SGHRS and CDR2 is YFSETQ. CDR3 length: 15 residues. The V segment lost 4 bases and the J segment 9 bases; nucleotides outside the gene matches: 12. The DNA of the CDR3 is TGCGCCAGCAGCACCGGGACTAGTGGTTATATTGAGCAGTTCTTC. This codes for CASSTGTSGYIEQFF.

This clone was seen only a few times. CDR3 protein: CASSLQSGVSYNEQFF. The CDR3, as DNA: TGTGCCAGCAGCCTCCAAAGCGGGGTCTCCTACAATGAGCAGTTCTTC. The chain recombines TRBV7-3 with TRBJ2-1, with 7 bases aligning to TRBD2. Per the germline V gene, CDR1 is SGHTA and CDR2 is FQGTGA. Unmatched junction bases numbered 7, after V lost 5 bases and J lost 0 bases. This CDR3 comprises 16 residues.

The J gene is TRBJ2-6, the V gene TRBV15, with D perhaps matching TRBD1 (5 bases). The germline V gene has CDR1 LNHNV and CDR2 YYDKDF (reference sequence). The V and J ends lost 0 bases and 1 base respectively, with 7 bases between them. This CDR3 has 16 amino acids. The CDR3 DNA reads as TGTGCCACCAGCAGAGAAGGGGATTCTGGGGCCAACGTCCTGACTTTC. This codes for CATSREGDSGANVLTF.

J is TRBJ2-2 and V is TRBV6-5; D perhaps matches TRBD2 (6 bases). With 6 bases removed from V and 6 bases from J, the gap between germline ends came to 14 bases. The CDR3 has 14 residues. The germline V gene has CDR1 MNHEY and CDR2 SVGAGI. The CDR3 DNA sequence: TGTGCCAGCAGCCACCCGACTAGTCCCGGGGAGCTGTTTTTT. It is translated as CASSHPTSPGELFF.

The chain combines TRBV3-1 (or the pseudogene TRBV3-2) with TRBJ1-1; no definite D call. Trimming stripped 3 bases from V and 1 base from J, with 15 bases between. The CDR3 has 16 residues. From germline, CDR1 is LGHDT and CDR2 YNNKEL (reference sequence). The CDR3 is CASSHRRGPWNTEAFF. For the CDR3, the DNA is TGTGCCAGCAGCCATAGAAGAGGGCCATGGAACACTGAAGCTTTCTTT.

The DNA of the CDR3 is TGTGCCAGCAGTCCAGGGACAGGTGGAGGTGTTTACGAGCAGTACGTC. Protein product: CASSPGTGGGVYEQYV. This chain links TRBV28 with TRBJ2-7, with 8 positions matching TRBD1. CDR3 length: 16 amino acids. Per germline, CDR1 MDHEN and CDR2 SYDVKM. With 5 bases clipped from V and 4 bases from J, the junction kept 13 bases outside the gene matches.

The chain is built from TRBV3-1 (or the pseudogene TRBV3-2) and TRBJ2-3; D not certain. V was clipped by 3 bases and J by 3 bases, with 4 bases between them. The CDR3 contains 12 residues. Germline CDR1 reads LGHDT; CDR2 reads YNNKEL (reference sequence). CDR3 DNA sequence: TGTGCCAGCAGCCAGAGGACAGATACGCAGTATTTT. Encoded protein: CASSQRTDTQYF.

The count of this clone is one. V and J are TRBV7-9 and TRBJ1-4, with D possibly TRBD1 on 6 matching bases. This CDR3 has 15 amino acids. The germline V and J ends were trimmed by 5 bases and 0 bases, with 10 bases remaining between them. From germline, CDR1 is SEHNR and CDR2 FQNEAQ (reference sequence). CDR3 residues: CASSAGVSTNEKLFF. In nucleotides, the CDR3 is TGTGCCAGCAGCGCAGGGGTGTCAACTAATGAAAAACTGTTTTTT.